The 16 T cell receptor beta chains in this list originate from one sample, sequenced in a study of cytomegalovirus exposure and HLA in healthy donors. PCR employed 60 Vbeta and 13 Jbeta primers. Repertoires were generated with immunoSEQ multiplex PCR, while TCRdb's copy carries only in-frame clones and drops some. The sample carries about 130,000 clones, 76% recorded once. The sequenced sample was PBMCs. The receptors come from a man between 45 and 60 years old in good health and CMV-seronegative.

This chain uses TRBV6-5 with TRBJ1-5, with D hard to call. CDR3 length equals 14 residues. CDR1 is MNHEY and CDR2 is SVGAGI in the germline V gene. V was cut by 0 bases and J by 3 bases, with 6 bases left in between. The CDR3 DNA sequence: TGTGCCAGCAGTTACTCGGCAGACAATCAGCCCCAGCATTTT. It codes for CASSYSADNQPQHF.

This clone was detected only a few times. The gene calls are TRBV7-8 and TRBJ2-7; D might be TRBD2 (5 bases). There are 15 residues in the CDR3. The germline CDR1 and CDR2 sequences are SGHVS and FQNEAQ. Trimming cost V 4 bases and J 1 base, with 14 bases left between them. DNA of the CDR3: TGTGCCAGCAGCTCACCCGGGATATCATCCTACGAGCAGTACGTC. This translates into CASSSPGISSYEQYV.

The rearrangement links TRBV15 to TRBJ1-3; D is unresolved. The V end lost 0 bases, the J end lost 4 bases, and 10 bases lay between the germline ends. CDR1 is LNHNV and CDR2 is YYDKDF in the germline V gene (reference sequence). This CDR3 comprises 15 residues. The CDR3 nucleotides are TGTGCCACCAGCAGAGATATGGGAGTCGGAAACACCATATATTTT. Its translation: CATSRDMGVGNTIYF.

This clone showed up just once. The chain couples TRBV5-1 to TRBJ1-3; 7 nucleotides line up with TRBD1. Germline CDR1 reads SGHRS; CDR2 reads YFSETQ. The J segment lost 8 bases and the V segment lost 4 bases, leaving 15 bases of the junction unmatched. The CDR3 length is 16 residues. CDR3 sequence reads: CASSPGTASLKYTIYF. The CDR3 coding sequence is TGCGCCAGCAGCCCTGGGACAGCCTCCCTGAAGTACACCATATATTTT.

The gene calls are TRBV6-5 and TRBJ2-3; possible D gene TRBD2, 7 bases. Germline V CDR1 and CDR2: MNHEY, SVGAGI. This CDR3 is 16 amino acids long. V lost 2 bases to trimming and J lost 3 bases, with 15 bases between them. DNA of the CDR3: TGTGCCAGCAGTTACCTCGAGGGGGGGTTGACAGATACGCAGTATTTT. Its translation is CASSYLEGGLTDTQYF.

The chain uses TRBV28 and TRBJ2-4; possible D gene TRBD1, 6 bases. V lost 6 bases and J 7 bases, leaving 19 bases between the germline ends. The V gene's germline CDR1 is MDHEN and CDR2 SYDVKM. The CDR3 runs 15 residues. This chain's CDR3 is CASSPETGYGNIQYF. CDR3 bases: TGTGCCAGCAGCCCTGAAACAGGGTACGGGAACATTCAGTACTTC. Full variable domain (missing parts from reference TRBV28 and TRBJ2-4): DVKVTQSSRYLVKRTGEKVFLECVQDMDHENMFWYRQDPGLGLRLIYFSYDVKMKEKGDIPEGYSVSREKKERFSLILESASTNQTSMYLCASSPETGYGNIQYFGAGTRLSVL.

J is TRBJ1-6 and V is TRBV28, with unresolved D. V was cut by 1 base and J by 5 bases, with 9 bases left in between. The CDR3 runs 15 residues. Germline-derived CDR1 and CDR2 are MDHEN and SYDVKM. CDR3 sequence (DNA): TGTGCCAGCAGTTTATTCCAGGTAGATAATTCACCCCTCCACTTT. Residues: CASSLFQVDNSPLHF. The full variable domain, completed using reference TRBV28 and TRBJ1-6, is DVKVTQSSRYLVKRTGEKVFLECVQDMDHENMFWYRQDPGLGLRLIYFSYDVKMKEKGDIPEGYSVSREKKERFSLILESASTNQTSMYLCASSLFQVDNSPLHFGNGTRLTVT.

This chain joins TRBV5-1 and TRBJ2-7; 7 bases match TRBD1. This CDR3 is built from 13 residues. The germline V gene encodes CDR1 SGHRS and CDR2 YFSETQ. The V and J ends lost 4 bases and 4 bases, in that order; junction bases with no gene match: 5. The CDR3 reads CASSPQTGYEQYF. CDR3 DNA sequence: TGCGCCAGCAGCCCCCAGACAGGGTACGAGCAGTACTTC.

V usage is TRBV11-2 and J usage is TRBJ2-7; TRBD2 is a possible D gene (6 bases). The germline V gene encodes CDR1 SGHAT and CDR2 FQNNGV. V was trimmed by 5 bases and J by 2 bases, leaving 16 bases between them. The CDR3 is 15 amino acids. The CDR3 nucleotides read TGTGCCAGCAGCCACGGGAGTCAATACCCCTACGAGCAGTACTTC. Protein sequence: CASSHGSQYPYEQYF.

This clone appeared once. The chain joins TRBV6-5 to TRBJ2-1; 9 bases line up with TRBD1. Per germline, CDR1 MNHEY and CDR2 SVGAGI. Trimming removed 4 bases from V and 8 bases from J; junction bases left unmatched: 6. The CDR3 sequence is 14 residues long. The CDR3 DNA is TGTGCCAGCAGTTCGGACAGGGGTAACGATGAGCAGTTCTTC. Translated: CASSSDRGNDEQFF.

This clone was counted a few times. The chain employs TRBV6-6 and TRBJ2-6, with D maybe TRBD1 (5 bases). Germline CDR1 and CDR2: MNHNY and SVGAGI (reference sequence). The CDR3 consists of 16 residues. Trimming left V 4 bases short and J 4 bases short, with 14 bases between. CDR3 bases: TGTGCCAGCAGTTTCACCAGGGTTCCCGGGGCCAACGTCCTGACTTTC. Amino acids: CASSFTRVPGANVLTF.

The chain couples TRBV19 to TRBJ2-2; 8 nucleotides align to TRBD1. Germline trimming cut 8 bases from V and 4 bases from J; bases unmatched to any gene: 9. The V gene's germline CDR1 is LNHDA and CDR2 SQIVND (reference sequence). The CDR3 consists of 15 residues. CDR3 sequence reads: CASSKQGVGTGELFF. The CDR3 DNA reads TGTGCCAGTTCGAAACAGGGGGTCGGCACCGGGGAGCTGTTTTTT.

This chain uses TRBV27 with TRBJ1-2, with D uncertain. The length of the CDR3 is 15 residues. V was trimmed by 2 bases and J by 0 bases, leaving 10 bases between them. Per the germline V gene, CDR1 is MNHEY and CDR2 is SMNVEV (reference sequence). The CDR3 here is CASSLGVGANYGYTF. The CDR3 DNA is TGTGCCAGCAGTTTAGGGGTCGGGGCTAACTATGGCTACACCTTC.

The chain links TRBV5-1 to TRBJ1-1; D is uncertain. The V gene lost 4 bases and the J gene lost 8 bases, with 15 bases spanning the gap. The germline V gene encodes CDR1 SGHRS and CDR2 YFSETQ. The CDR3 covers 13 residues. The CDR3 sequence: CASSPSGASEAFF. In DNA form, the CDR3 reads TGCGCCAGCAGCCCTAGTGGAGCATCCGAAGCTTTCTTT.

V is TRBV6-6 and J is TRBJ1-1; 9 nucleotides match TRBD1. This CDR3 spans 16 amino acids. V lost 5 bases to trimming and J lost 4 bases; unmatched junction nucleotides: 11. Germline CDR1 and CDR2: MNHNY and SVGAGI (reference sequence). The CDR3 region has the DNA TGTGCCAGCAGTAAGTTACAGGGGGCCCAGGGCACTGAAGCTTTCTTT. Translating gives CASSKLQGAQGTEAFF.

The chain couples TRBV5-4 to TRBJ2-3; 9 bases line up with TRBD2. J was trimmed by 5 bases and V by 0 bases; bases with no gene match: 4. Germline loops: CDR1 SGHNT, CDR2 YYREEE (reference sequence). The CDR3 has 15 residues. The CDR3 region is CASSLVGSGGDTQYF. The CDR3 DNA reads as TGTGCCAGCAGCTTGGTGGGTAGCGGGGGAGATACGCAGTATTTT.